Sequencing of this TCR beta chain was carried out in a study of T cells after yellow fever vaccination. The germline V gene encodes CDR1 KGHSH and CDR2 LQKENI. The CDR3 runs 16 residues. The V end lost 5 bases, the J end lost 0 bases, and 16 bases lay between the germline ends. Production of TCR cDNA was by 5'RACE template switching, which also added a universal primer site and UMIs. MiXCR was run by TCRdb on the 5' RACE reads, yielding one entry per CDR3 protein. The sample yields approximately 300,000 distinct CDR3 sequences, 6.8% seen once. This clonotype was found a few times. The sequence was collected from a man between 18 and 35 years old who received the YFV17D yellow fever vaccine. The chain combines TRBV18 with TRBJ1-2; possibly TRBD1 for D (6 bases). Sequences were derived from PBMCs, sampled around 45 days after the first yellow fever vaccination. CDR3 loop: CASSSGQQSPNYGYTF. The CDR3, as DNA: TGTGCCAGCTCATCGGGACAACAATCGCCTAACTATGGCTACACCTTC.